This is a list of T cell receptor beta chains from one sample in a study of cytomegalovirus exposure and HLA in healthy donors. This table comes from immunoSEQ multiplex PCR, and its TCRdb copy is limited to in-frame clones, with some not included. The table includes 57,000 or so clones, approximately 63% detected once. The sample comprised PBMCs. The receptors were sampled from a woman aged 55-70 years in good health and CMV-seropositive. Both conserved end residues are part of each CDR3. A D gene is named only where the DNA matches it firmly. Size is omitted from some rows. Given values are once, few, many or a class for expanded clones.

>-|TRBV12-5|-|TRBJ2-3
CASGSLGQGTQYF
TGTGCTAGTGGTTCATTGGGGCAGGGGACGCAGTATTTT
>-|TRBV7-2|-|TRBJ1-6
CASSLQGNSPLHF
TGTGCCAGCAGCTTACAGGGTAATTCACCCCTCCACTTT
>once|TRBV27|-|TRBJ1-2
CASSPLAGAEGYTF
TGTGCCAGCAGCCCCTTAGCGGGGGCGGAAGGCTACACCTTC
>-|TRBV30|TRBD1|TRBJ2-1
CAWTKRDRVNNEQFF
TGTGCCTGGACCAAACGGGACAGGGTAAACAATGAGCAGTTCTTC
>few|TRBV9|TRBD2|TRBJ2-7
CASSVSGGHSYEQYF
TGTGCCAGCAGCGTGAGCGGGGGCCACTCCTACGAGCAGTACTTC
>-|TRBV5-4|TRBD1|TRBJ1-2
CASSLGQGAIPSGGYTF
TGTGCCAGCAGCCTTGGACAGGGGGCGATACCGTCGGGGGGCTACACCTTC
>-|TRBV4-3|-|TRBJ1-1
CASSPKAGPDTEAFF
TGCGCCAGCAGCCCCAAAGCAGGGCCGGACACTGAAGCTTTCTTT
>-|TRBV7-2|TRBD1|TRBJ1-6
CASSWGQGGNSPLHF
TGTGCCAGCAGCTGGGGACAGGGAGGTAATTCACCCCTCCACTTT
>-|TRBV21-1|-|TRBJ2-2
CASSDLDGGPGELFF
TGTGCCAGCAGCGACCTTGACGGGGGGCCCGGGGAGCTGTTTTTT
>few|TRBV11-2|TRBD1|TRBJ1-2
CASSRTQGARNGYTF
TGTGCCAGCAGCCGAACACAGGGGGCTAGGAATGGCTACACCTTC
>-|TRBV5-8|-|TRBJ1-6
CASSYTRPGQINSPLHF
TGTGCCAGCAGCTATACCCGACCGGGACAAATTAATTCACCCCTCCACTTT
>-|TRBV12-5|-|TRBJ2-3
CASGLTGFGRDTQYF
TGTGCTAGTGGTTTGACAGGGTTTGGGCGAGATACGCAGTATTTT
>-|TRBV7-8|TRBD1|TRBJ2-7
CASSRTGDYEQYF
TGTGCCAGCAGTCGGACAGGGGACTACGAGCAGTACTTC
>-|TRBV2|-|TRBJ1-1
CAGHRVPDTEAFF
TGTGCCGGACACAGGGTTCCGGACACTGAAGCTTTCTTT
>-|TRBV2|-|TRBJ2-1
CACGPLSLSQFF
TGTGCCTGCGGGCCGCTGAGCCTTTCCCAGTTCTTC
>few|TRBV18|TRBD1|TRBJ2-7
CASSPGQGGVYEQYF
TGTGCCAGCTCACCGGGACAGGGTGGTGTGTACGAGCAGTACTTC
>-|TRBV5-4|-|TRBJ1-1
CASSPGGTEEEAFF
TGTGCCAGCAGCCCGGGGGGGACCGAGGAGGAAGCTTTCTTT
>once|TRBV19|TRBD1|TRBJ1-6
CASSEGARSSYNSPLHF
TGTGCCAGTAGTGAGGGGGCACGAAGCTCCTATAATTCACCCCTCCACTTT
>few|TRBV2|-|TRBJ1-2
CATQGTGDGYTF
TGTGCCACTCAAGGTACGGGGGATGGCTACACCTTC
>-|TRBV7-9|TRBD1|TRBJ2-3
CASSLEPGGFADTQYF
TGTGCCAGCAGCTTAGAGCCAGGGGGCTTCGCAGATACGCAGTATTTT
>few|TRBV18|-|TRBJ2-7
CASNRRQGAAYEQYF
TGTGCCAGCAATAGAAGGCAGGGTGCTGCCTACGAGCAGTACTTC
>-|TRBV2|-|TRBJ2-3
CASSPGLTTDTQYF
TGTGCCAGCAGCCCAGGACTAACCACAGATACGCAGTATTTT
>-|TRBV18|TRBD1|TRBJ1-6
CASSPRTGENSPLHF
TGTGCCAGCTCACCTAGGACAGGGGAGAATTCACCCCTCCACTTT
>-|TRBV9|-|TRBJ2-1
CASSANGDLEQFF
TGTGCCAGCAGCGCAAACGGGGATCTTGAGCAGTTCTTC
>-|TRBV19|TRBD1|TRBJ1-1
CASSTQGAKNTEAFF
TGTGCCAGTAGTACGCAGGGGGCGAAAAACACTGAAGCTTTCTTT
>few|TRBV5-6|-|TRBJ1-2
CASSLDTQYGYTF
TGTGCCAGCAGCTTGGATACACAATATGGCTACACCTTC
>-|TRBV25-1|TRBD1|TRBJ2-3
CASSDTGGYTDTQYF
TGTGCCAGCAGTGACACAGGGGGTTACACAGATACGCAGTATTTT
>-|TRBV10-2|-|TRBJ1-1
CASSGQGRTEAFF
TGCGCCAGCAGTGGGCAGGGGCGCACTGAAGCTTTCTTT
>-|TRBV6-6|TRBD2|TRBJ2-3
CASSRLANTDTQYF
TGTGCCAGCAGTCGACTAGCGAACACAGATACGCAGTATTTT
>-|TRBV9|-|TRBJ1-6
CASSLTYNSPLHF
TGTGCCAGCAGTTTGACATACAATTCACCCCTCCACTTT
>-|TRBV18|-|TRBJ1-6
CASSPRQSSNSPLHF
TGTGCCAGCTCACCCAGACAGTCCTCCAATTCACCCCTCCACTTT
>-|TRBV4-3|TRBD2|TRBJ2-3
CASSQSGLAGRNQVPDTQYF
TGCGCCAGCAGCCAATCTGGCCTAGCGGGGCGAAACCAAGTGCCAGATACGCAGTATTTT
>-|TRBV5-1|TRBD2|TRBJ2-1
CASSPASGSYNEQFF
TGCGCCAGCAGCCCGGCTAGCGGCTCCTACAATGAGCAGTTCTTC
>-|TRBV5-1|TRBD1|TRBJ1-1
CASSLDGTGNTEAFF
TGCGCCAGCAGCTTGGACGGGACAGGGAACACTGAAGCTTTCTTT
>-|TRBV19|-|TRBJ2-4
CASSWDLVGENIQYF
TGTGCCAGTAGTTGGGACTTAGTGGGGGAAAACATTCAGTACTTC
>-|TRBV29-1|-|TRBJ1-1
CSVSGRPEAFF
TGCAGCGTTTCGGGGAGACCTGAAGCTTTCTTT
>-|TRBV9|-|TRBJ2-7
CASSVGRGPPRNEQYF
TGTGCCAGCAGCGTAGGGAGGGGTCCGCCCCGGAACGAGCAGTACTTC
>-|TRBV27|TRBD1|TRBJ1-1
CASSAPTGGFAEAFF
TGTGCCAGCAGTGCACCGACAGGGGGCTTCGCTGAAGCTTTCTTT
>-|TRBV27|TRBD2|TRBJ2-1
CASSLRTSGGPSSYNEQFF
TGTGCCAGCAGTCTGCGGACTAGCGGGGGGCCTAGCTCCTACAATGAGCAGTTCTTC
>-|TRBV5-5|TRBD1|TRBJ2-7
CASSPTTGTGKYEQYF
TGTGCCAGCAGTCCAACTACCGGGACAGGCAAGTACGAGCAGTACTTC
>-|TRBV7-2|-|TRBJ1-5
CASSLIPYGNSNQPQHF
TGTGCCAGCAGCTTAATCCCGTACGGGAATAGCAATCAGCCCCAGCATTTT
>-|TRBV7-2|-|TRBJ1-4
CASSSGQTATNEKLFF
TGTGCCAGCAGCTCAGGACAGACTGCAACTAATGAAAAACTGTTTTTT
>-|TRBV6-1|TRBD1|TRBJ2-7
CASIRDRGNQQYF
TGTGCCAGCATCAGGGACAGGGGGAACCAGCAGTACTTC
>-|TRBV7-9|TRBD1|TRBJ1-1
CSSSPRGSMNTEAFF
TGTTCCAGCAGCCCCAGGGGGAGTATGAACACTGAAGCTTTCTTT
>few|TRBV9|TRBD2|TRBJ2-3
CASSDTAGGSDTQYF
TGTGCCAGCAGCGATACGGCGGGGGGCTCAGATACGCAGTATTTT